Listed below are T cell receptor beta chains from one sample, sequenced in a study of blood T cells in healthy people across ages. TCRdb itself ran the 5' RACE reads through MiXCR, one entry per CDR3 protein. The repertoire consists of approximately 1.5 million distinct CDR3 sequences, with roughly 32% occurring once and the leading ten covering about 10%. Source material: blood. The source is a woman aged 25 to 39 in good health. Each CDR3 is given with its conserved first and last residue. The D gene is left open where the match is weak. The size field is filled for only some rows; it gives once, few, many or a size class.

D gene	V gene	J gene	clone size	CDR3 DNA	CDR3 protein
TRBD1	TRBV5-6	TRBJ2-1	-	TGTGCCAGCAGCGCCGAGGGGGCGGGGCAGTTCTTC	CASSAEGAGQFF
-	TRBV6-5	TRBJ2-3	-	TGTGCCAGCAGTTACGAGGGTCCAGAATCCCACACAGATACGCAGTATTTT	CASSYEGPESHTDTQYF
-	TRBV4-3	TRBJ2-1	-	TGCGCCAGCAGCCAAGAGGTCAACAGCCGGAGTGAGCAGTTCTTC	CASSQEVNSRSEQFF
-	TRBV2	TRBJ2-7	-	TGTGCCAGCAGTGGGGTAGGGATGTACGAGCAGTACTTC	CASSGVGMYEQYF
TRBD2	TRBV7-2	TRBJ2-1	-	TGTGCCAGCAGCAAAGCCCTACTAGCGTCAAGCTCCTACAATGAGCAGTTCTTC	CASSKALLASSSYNEQFF
-	TRBV12-3/TRBV12-4	TRBJ2-1	-	TGTGCCAGCGGAGGGGGGCTCCTTTCCTACAATGAGCAGTTCTTC	CASGGGLLSYNEQFF
-	TRBV27	TRBJ2-7	-	TGTGCCAGCAGTCTCACCCTAGACGCCTACGAGCAGTACTTC	CASSLTLDAYEQYF
TRBD2	TRBV19	TRBJ2-7	-	TGTGCCAGTAGTACCCCGGATGGTAGCGGGAGAGTCTACGAGCAGTACTTC	CASSTPDGSGRVYEQYF
TRBD1	TRBV5-1	TRBJ1-5	-	TGCGCCAGCAGTCGTGGCCCCGATTTCTTCATATCCGGGACAGGCAATCAGCCCCAGCATTTT	CASSRGPDFFISGTGNQPQHF
-	TRBV20-1	TRBJ1-2	many	TGCAGTGCTAGAGATGCATCAAACTATGGCTACACCTTC	CSARDASNYGYTF
-	TRBV7-3	TRBJ2-3	few	TGTGCCAGCAGCTTATTTGCAGACACAGATACGCAGTATTTT	CASSLFADTDTQYF
TRBD1	TRBV6-1	TRBJ1-4	-	TGTGCCAGCAGTGAATTCGGACAGGGGGATAGTGAAAAACTGTTTTTT	CASSEFGQGDSEKLFF
TRBD2	TRBV28	TRBJ2-1	-	TGTGCCAGCAAACCTAGCGGGATCTACAATGAGCAGTTCTTC	CASKPSGIYNEQFF
TRBD2	TRBV27	TRBJ2-1	few	TGTGCCAGCAGATTGCGGGGAGGGACCAATCGGGCGAATGAGCAGTTCTTC	CASRLRGGTNRANEQFF